This T cell receptor (beta chain) is from a study of blood T cells in healthy people across ages. The CDR3 consists of 14 residues. CDR1 is SEHNR, CDR2 FQNEAQ, per germline (reference sequence). The V end was cut by 1 base, the J end by 4 bases, with 10 bases between. Sample-barcoded 5' priming and a J-beta primer mix drove a second PCR of about 6 to 12 cycles. TCRdb reprocessed the 5' RACE reads with MiXCR, giving one entry per CDR3 protein. Of 800,000 or so distinct CDR3 sequences listed, about 25% are singletons. The same data also contributed to another study, on T cells of mothers and their children. That report notes: Three healthy Caucasian mothers, along with their six children, served as the donors. For each mother, over 9.5 million TCR beta CDR3 reads were obtained, and for each child, roughly 3.2 million. Relative to unrelated pairs, biologically related mother-child dyads exhibited marginally greater, non-significant overlap.

The material sequenced was blood. The V gene is TRBV7-9, the J gene TRBJ1-2, with D possibly being TRBD1 (6 bases). This TCR was sampled from a boy aged 5-17 years in good health. For the CDR3, the DNA is TGTGCCAGCAGCTTAGGGACAGATCTCTATGGCTACACCTTC. Amino acid sequence: CASSLGTDLYGYTF.